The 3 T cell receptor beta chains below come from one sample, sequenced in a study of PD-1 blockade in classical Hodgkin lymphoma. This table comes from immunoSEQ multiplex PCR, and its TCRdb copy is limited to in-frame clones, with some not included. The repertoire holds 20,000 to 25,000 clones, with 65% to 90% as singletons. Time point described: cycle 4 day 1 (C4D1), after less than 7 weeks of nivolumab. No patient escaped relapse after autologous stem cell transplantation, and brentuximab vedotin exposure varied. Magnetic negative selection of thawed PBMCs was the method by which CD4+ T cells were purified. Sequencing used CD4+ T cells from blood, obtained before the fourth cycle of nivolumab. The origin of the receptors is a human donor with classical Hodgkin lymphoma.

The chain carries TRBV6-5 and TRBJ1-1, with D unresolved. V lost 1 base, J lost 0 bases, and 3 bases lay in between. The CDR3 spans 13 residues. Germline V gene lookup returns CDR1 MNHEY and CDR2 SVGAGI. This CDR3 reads CASSYYLNTEAFF. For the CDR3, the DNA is TGTGCCAGCAGTTACTACTTGAACACTGAAGCTTTCTTT.

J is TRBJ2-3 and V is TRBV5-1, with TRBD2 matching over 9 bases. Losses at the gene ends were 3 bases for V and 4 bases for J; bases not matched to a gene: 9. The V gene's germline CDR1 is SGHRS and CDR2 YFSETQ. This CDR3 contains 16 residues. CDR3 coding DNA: TGCGCCAGCAGCTCCCAAGATAGCGGGGGTCCAGATACGCAGTATTTT. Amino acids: CASSSQDSGGPDTQYF.

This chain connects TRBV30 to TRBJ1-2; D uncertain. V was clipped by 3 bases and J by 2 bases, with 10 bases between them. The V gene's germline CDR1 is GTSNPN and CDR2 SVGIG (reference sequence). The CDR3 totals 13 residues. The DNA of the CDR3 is TGTGCCTGGAGAACGGGCAGAAACTATGGCTACACCTTC. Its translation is CAWRTGRNYGYTF.